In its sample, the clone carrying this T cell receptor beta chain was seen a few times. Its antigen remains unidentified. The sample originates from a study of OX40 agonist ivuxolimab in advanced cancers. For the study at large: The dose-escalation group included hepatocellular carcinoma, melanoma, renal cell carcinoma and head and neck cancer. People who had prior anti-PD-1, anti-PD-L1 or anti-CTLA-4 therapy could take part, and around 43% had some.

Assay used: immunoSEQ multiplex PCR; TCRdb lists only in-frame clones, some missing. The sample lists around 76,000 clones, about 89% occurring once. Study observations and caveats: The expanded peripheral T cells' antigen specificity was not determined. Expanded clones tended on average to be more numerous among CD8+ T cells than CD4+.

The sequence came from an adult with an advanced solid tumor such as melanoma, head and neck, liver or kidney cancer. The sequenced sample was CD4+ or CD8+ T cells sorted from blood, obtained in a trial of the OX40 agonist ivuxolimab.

Written as DNA, the CDR3 is TGTGCCTGGAGTGTACTAGGGAGCACTGAAGCTTTCTTT. Protein: CAWSVLGSTEAFF. The chain carries TRBV30 and TRBJ1-1; no clear D gene. With 0 bases removed from V and 4 bases from J, the gap between germline ends came to 9 bases. Per the germline V gene, CDR1 is GTSNPN and CDR2 is SVGIG (reference sequence). There are 13 residues in the CDR3.